These T cell receptor beta chains were read from a single sample in a study of blood T cell repertoires in COVID-19. Sequencing was performed with immunoSEQ multiplex PCR; in TCRdb, only in-frame clones are kept and a portion is missing. The sample yields about 120,000 clones, roughly four fifths seen once. Sequencing was performed on peripheral blood. The receptors originated from a woman aged 55-70 years with acute or convalescent COVID-19. Each CDR3 is given without its conserved first and last residue. Only some rows state a clone size, as once, few, many or a class for expanded clones.

J: TRBJ2-1
size: .
V: TRBV27
CDR3: ASSIKVRGRGGQF

J: TRBJ2-3
size: once
V: TRBV5-5
CDR3: ASSLVGTDSGTDTQY

J: TRBJ1-1
size: .
V: TRBV11-3
CDR3: ASSFTGVGGTEAF

J: TRBJ1-4
size: once
V: TRBV2
CDR3: ASKKGAWDEKLF

J: TRBJ1-1
size: .
V: TRBV13
CDR3: ASSASSTEAF

J: TRBJ2-7
size: .
V: TRBV6-5
CDR3: ASRPQGRLSYEQY

J: TRBJ2-3
size: .
V: TRBV5-1
CDR3: ASTLLGGSTDTQY

J: TRBJ1-3
size: few
V: TRBV13
CDR3: ASSLDRGSKDTIY

J: TRBJ1-5
size: .
V: TRBV3-1/TRBV3-2
CDR3: ASSHSPGQGVYSNQPQH

J: TRBJ2-2
size: few
V: TRBV27
CDR3: ASSWRTNTGELF

J: TRBJ2-1
size: .
V: TRBV7-2
CDR3: ASNYRGDNEQF

J: TRBJ1-2
size: .
V: TRBV11-2
CDR3: ASINHGGTFGYT

J: TRBJ2-2
size: .
V: TRBV5-1
CDR3: ASSLGPGENTGELF

J: TRBJ2-3
size: .
V: TRBV9
CDR3: ASSVAGGGTDTQY

J: TRBJ2-1
size: .
V: TRBV5-4
CDR3: ASSLGTRGVSSYNEQF

J: TRBJ1-2
size: .
V: TRBV5-4
CDR3: ASSSFSVDSSYGYT

J: TRBJ2-5
size: .
V: TRBV9
CDR3: ASSARQGLGETQY

J: TRBJ1-1
size: .
V: TRBV6-1
CDR3: ASSEALHKLTGSTEAF

J: TRBJ1-3
size: .
V: TRBV4-3
CDR3: ASSQASGNTIY

J: TRBJ2-7
size: .
V: TRBV4-3
CDR3: ASSQGPGVAAYEQY

J: TRBJ1-4
size: .
V: TRBV7-2
CDR3: ASSLSDRFATNEKLF

J: TRBJ1-5
size: .
V: TRBV7-9
CDR3: ASSKTGIDQPQH

J: TRBJ1-4
size: .
V: TRBV4-3
CDR3: ASSQDEWESRGKLF

J: TRBJ2-5
size: .
V: TRBV5-4
CDR3: ASSNTGVETQY

J: TRBJ2-1
size: .
V: TRBV5-1
CDR3: ASSGGGASVNEQF

J: TRBJ1-1
size: few
V: TRBV24-1
CDR3: ATRGVRTEAF

J: TRBJ2-1
size: .
V: TRBV5-6
CDR3: ASSFFVVDNEQF

J: TRBJ1-1
size: .
V: TRBV7-3
CDR3: ASSRQGDTEAF

J: TRBJ2-7
size: .
V: TRBV7-9
CDR3: ASSLTSYEQY

J: TRBJ1-1
size: .
V: TRBV7-9
CDR3: ASSRQGWGTEAF

J: TRBJ1-2
size: .
V: TRBV5-1
CDR3: ASSPGRGTPSGYT

J: TRBJ1-1
size: few
V: TRBV2
CDR3: ASNPQAQNTEAF